This T cell receptor beta chain stems from a study of OX40 agonist ivuxolimab in advanced cancers. Overall study context: Eligibility rules accepted prior anti-PD-1, anti-PD-L1 or anti-CTLA-4 therapy, and roughly 40% had some.

The V and J ends lost 3 bases and 3 bases, in that order; junction bases with no gene match: 16. Looked up from germline, CDR1 is SGHAT and CDR2 is FQNNGV. The CDR3 consists of 18 residues. About this clone itself: Its matching antigen is unknown.

The study, taken as a whole, reports: The average count of expanded clones was higher among CD8+ T cells than among CD4+. Certain nonresponding patients likewise had low normalized T-cell clonal expansion.

The method was immunoSEQ multiplex PCR; TCRdb's version includes in-frame clones alone and lacks a portion of them. The repertoire holds 50,000 to 55,000 clones, with about 80% as singletons. The origin of this receptor is an adult with an advanced solid tumor such as melanoma, head and neck, liver or kidney cancer. This specimen was CD4+ or CD8+ T cells sorted from blood, taken in a trial of the OX40 agonist ivuxolimab. V usage is TRBV11-2 and J usage is TRBJ2-7, with 8 bases fitting TRBD2. The CDR3 bases are TGTGCCAGCAGCTTGGCTGCGGGACGGGAGGGCCCTCGCTACGAGCAGTACTTC. Protein: CASSLAAGREGPRYEQYF. Full variable domain (outside the CDR3, taken from reference TRBV11-2 and TRBJ2-7): EAGVAQSPRYKIIEKRQSVAFWCNPISGHATLYWYQQILGQGPKLLIQFQNNGVVDDSQLPKDRFSAERLKGVDSTLKIQPAKLEDSAVYLCASSLAAGREGPRYEQYFGPGTRLTVT.